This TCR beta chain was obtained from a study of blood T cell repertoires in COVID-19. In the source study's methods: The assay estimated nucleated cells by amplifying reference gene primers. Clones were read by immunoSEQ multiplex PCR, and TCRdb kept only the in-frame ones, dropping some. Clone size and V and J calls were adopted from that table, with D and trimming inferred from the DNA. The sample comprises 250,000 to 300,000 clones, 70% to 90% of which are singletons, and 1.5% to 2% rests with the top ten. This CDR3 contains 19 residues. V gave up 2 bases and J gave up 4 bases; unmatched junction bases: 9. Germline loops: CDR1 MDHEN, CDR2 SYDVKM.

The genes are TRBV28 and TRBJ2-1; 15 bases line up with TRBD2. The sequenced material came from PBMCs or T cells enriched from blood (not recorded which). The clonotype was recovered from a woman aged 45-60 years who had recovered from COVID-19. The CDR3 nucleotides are TGTGCCAGCAGTTTACCGGGACTAGCGGGAGGAGGCCTATACAATGAGCAGTTCTTC. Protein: CASSLPGLAGGGLYNEQFF.